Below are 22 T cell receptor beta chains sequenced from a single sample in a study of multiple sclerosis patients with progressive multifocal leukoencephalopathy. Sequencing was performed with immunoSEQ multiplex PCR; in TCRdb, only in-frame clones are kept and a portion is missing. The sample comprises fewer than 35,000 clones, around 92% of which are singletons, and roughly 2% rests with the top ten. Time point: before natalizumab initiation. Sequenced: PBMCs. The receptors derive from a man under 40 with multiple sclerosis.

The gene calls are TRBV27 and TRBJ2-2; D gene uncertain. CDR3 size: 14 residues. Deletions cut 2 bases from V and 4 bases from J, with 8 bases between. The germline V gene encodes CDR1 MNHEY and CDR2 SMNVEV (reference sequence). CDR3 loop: CASSLAITTGELFF. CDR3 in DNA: TGTGCCAGCAGTTTAGCCATCACCACCGGGGAGCTGTTTTTT.

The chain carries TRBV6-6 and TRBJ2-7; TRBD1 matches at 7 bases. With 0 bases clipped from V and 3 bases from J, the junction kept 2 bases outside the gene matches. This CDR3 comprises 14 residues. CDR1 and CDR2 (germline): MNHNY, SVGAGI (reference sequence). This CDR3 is CASSYSAGGYEQYV. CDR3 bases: TGTGCCAGCAGTTACTCGGCAGGGGGCTACGAGCAGTACGTC.

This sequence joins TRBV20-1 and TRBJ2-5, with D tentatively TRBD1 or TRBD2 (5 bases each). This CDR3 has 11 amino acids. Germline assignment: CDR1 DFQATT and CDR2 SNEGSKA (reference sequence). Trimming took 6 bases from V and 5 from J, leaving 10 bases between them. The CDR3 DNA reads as TGCAGTGCAAGGGACCTGGAGACCCAGTACTTC. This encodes CSARDLETQYF.

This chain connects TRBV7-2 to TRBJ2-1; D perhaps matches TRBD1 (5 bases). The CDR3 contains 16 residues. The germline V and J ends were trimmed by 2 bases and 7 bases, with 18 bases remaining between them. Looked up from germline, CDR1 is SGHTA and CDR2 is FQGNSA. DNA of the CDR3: TGTGCCAGCAGCTTAATCGATGCAGGGATCAGGAATGAGCAGTTCTTC. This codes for CASSLIDAGIRNEQFF.

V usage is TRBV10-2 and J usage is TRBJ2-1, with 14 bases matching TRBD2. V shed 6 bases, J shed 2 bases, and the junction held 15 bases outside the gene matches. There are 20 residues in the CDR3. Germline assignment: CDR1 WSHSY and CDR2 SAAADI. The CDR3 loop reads CASRGLRATSGRGAYNEQFF. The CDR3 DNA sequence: TGCGCCAGCAGGGGGTTAAGGGCGACTAGCGGGAGGGGCGCCTACAATGAGCAGTTCTTC.

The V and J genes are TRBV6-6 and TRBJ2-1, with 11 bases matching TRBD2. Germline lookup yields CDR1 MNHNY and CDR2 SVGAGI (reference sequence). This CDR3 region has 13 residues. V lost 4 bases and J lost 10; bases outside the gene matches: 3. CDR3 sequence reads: CASSSGLAEEQFF. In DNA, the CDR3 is TGTGCCAGCAGTTCGGGACTAGCGGAGGAGCAGTTCTTC.

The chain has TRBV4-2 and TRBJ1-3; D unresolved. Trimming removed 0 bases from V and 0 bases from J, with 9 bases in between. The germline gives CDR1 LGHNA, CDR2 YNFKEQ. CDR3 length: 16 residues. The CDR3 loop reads CASSQDRVSSGNTIYF. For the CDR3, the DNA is TGTGCCAGCAGCCAAGATCGGGTGAGCTCTGGAAACACCATATATTTT.

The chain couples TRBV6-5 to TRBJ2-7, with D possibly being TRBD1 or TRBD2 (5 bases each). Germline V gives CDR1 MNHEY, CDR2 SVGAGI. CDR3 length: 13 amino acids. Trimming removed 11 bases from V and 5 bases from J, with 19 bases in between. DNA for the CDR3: TGTGCCCCTGGCCGGGGCACCCTGCACGAGCAGTACGTC. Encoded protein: CAPGRGTLHEQYV.

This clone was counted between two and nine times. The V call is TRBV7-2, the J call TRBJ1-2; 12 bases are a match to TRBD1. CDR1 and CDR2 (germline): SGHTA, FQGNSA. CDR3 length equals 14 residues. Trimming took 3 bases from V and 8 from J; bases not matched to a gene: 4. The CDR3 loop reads CASSLGQGARGYTF. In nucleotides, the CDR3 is TGTGCCAGCAGCTTGGGACAGGGGGCTAGGGGCTACACCTTC.

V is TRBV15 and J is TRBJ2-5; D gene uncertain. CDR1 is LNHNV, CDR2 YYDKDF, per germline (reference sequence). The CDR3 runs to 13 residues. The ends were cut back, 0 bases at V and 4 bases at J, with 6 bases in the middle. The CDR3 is CATSRDKGETQYF. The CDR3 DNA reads TGTGCCACCAGCAGAGATAAGGGAGAGACCCAGTACTTC.

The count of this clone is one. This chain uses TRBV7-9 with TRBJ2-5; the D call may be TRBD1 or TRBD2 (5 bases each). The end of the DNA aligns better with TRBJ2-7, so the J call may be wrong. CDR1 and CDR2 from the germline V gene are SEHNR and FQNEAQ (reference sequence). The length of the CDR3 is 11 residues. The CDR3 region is CASQGDHEQYF. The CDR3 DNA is TGTGCCAGCCAAGGGGACCACGAGCAGTACTTC.

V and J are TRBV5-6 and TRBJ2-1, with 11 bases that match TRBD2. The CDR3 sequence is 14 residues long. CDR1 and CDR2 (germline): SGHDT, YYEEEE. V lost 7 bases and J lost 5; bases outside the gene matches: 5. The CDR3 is CASATSGGDNEQFF. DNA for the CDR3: TGTGCCAGCGCAACTAGCGGGGGAGACAATGAGCAGTTCTTC.

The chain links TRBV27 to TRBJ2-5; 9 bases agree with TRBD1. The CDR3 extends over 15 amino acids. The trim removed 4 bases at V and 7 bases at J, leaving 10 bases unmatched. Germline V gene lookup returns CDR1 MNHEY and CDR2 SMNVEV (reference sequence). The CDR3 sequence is CASSSLGTGQATQYF. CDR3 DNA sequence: TGTGCCAGCAGTTCCTTGGGGACAGGGCAGGCGACCCAGTACTTC.

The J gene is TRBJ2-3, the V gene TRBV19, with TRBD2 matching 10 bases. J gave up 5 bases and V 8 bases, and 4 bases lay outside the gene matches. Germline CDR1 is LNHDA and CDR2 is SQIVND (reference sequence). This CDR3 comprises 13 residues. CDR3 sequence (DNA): TGTGCCAGTTCAATAGCGGGAGGAGATACGCAGTATTTT. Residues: CASSIAGGDTQYF.

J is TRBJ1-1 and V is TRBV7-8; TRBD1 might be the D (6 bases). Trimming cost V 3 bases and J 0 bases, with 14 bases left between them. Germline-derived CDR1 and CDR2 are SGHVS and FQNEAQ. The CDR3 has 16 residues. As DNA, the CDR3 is TGTGCCAGCAGCTTCCGTTCCGGACAGATGAACACTGAAGCTTTCTTT. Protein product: CASSFRSGQMNTEAFF.

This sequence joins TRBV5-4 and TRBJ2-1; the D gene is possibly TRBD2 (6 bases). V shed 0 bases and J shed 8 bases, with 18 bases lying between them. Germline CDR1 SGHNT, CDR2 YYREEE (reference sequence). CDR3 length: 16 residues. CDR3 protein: CASSLGRAGFEDEQFF. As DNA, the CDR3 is TGTGCCAGCAGCTTGGGGAGGGCGGGATTTGAGGATGAGCAGTTCTTC.

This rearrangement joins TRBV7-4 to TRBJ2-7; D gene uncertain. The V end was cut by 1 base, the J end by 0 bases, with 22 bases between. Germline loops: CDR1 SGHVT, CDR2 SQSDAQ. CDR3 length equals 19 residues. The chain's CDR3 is CASSLECTRAQVSSYEQYV. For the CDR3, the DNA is TGTGCCAGCAGCTTAGAGTGTACGCGCGCGCAGGTTAGCTCCTACGAGCAGTACGTC.

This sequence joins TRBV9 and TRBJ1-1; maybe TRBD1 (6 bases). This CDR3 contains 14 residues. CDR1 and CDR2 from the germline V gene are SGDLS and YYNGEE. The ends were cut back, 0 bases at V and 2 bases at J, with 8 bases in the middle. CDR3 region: CASSVVQGNTEAFF. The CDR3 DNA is TGTGCCAGCAGCGTAGTACAGGGAAACACTGAAGCTTTCTTT.

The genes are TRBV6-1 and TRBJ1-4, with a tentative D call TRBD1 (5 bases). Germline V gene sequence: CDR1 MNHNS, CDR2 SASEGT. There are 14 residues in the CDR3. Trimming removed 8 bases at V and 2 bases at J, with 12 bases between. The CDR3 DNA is TGTGCCAGCTCGAACGGGGGGACTAATGAAAAACTGTTTTTT. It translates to CASSNGGTNEKLFF.

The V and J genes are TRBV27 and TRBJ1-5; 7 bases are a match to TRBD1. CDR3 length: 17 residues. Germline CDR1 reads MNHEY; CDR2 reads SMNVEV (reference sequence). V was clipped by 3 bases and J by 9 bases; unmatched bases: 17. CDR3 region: CASSFVRKTGAVGPQHF. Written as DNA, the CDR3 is TGTGCCAGCAGTTTTGTAAGAAAAACAGGGGCGGTCGGGCCCCAGCATTTT.

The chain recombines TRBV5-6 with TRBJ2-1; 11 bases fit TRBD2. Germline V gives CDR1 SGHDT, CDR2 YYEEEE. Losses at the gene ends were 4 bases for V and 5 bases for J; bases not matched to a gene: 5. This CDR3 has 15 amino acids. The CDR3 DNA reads TGTGCCAGCAGCCTCAGACTAGCGGGGCACAATGAGCAGTTCTTC. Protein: CASSLRLAGHNEQFF.

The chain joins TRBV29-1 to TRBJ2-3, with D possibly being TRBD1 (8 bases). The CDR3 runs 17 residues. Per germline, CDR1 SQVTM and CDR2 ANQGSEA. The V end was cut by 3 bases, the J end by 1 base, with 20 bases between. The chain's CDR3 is CSVDGGRQGFGTDTQYF. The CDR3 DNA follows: TGCAGCGTTGATGGCGGGAGACAGGGGTTCGGCACAGATACGCAGTATTTT.